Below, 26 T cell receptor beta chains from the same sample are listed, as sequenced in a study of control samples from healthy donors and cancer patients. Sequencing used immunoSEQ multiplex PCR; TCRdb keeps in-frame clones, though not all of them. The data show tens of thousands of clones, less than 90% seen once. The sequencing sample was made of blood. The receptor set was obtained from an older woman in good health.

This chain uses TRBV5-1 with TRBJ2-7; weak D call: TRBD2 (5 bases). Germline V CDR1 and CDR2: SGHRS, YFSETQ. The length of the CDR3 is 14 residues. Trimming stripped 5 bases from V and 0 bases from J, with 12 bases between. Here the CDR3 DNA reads TGCGCCAGCAGTATCCAACTAGGCTCCTACGAGCAGTACTTC. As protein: CASSIQLGSYEQYF. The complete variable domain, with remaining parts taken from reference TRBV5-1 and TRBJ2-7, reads KAGVTQTPRYLIKTRGQQVTLSCSPISGHRSVSWYQQTPGQGLQFLFEYFSETQRNKGNFPGRFSGRQFSNSRSEMNVSTLELGDSALYLCASSIQLGSYEQYFGPGTRLTVT.

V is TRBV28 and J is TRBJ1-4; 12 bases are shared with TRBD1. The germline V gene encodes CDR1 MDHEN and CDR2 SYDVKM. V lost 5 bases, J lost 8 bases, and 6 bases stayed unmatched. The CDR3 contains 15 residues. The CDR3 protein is CASSKAGTGGEKLFF. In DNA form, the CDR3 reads TGTGCCAGCAGTAAAGCCGGGACAGGGGGCGAAAAACTGTTTTTT.

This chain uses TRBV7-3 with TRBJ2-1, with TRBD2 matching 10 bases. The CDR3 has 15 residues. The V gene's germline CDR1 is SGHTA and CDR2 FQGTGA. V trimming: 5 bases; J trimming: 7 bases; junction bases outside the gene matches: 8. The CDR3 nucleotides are TGTGCCAGCAGCCTTAGCGGGAGGTCAGGGAATGAGCAGTTCTTC. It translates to CASSLSGRSGNEQFF.

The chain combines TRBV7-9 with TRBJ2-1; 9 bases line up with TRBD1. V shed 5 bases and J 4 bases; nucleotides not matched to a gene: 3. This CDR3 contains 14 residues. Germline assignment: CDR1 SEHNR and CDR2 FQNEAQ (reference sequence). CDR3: CASSGGQGYNEQFF. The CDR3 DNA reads TGTGCCAGCAGCGGGGGACAGGGTTACAATGAGCAGTTCTTC.

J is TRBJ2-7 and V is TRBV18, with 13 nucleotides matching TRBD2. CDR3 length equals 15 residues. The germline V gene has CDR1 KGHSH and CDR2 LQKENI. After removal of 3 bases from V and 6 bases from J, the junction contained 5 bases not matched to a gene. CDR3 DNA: TGTGCCAGCTCACCCCCGGGACTAGCGGGGCTCGAGCAGTACTTC. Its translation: CASSPPGLAGLEQYF.

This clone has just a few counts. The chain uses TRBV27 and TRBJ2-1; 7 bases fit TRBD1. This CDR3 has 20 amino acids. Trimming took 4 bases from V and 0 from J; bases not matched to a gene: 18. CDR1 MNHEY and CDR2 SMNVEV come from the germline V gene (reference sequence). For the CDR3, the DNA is TGTGCCAGCAGTTCGACCTCGACAGGGACCCCTAAATACTCCTACAATGAGCAGTTCTTC. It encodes CASSSTSTGTPKYSYNEQFF.

The CDR3 spells CASSFRAENSPLHF. The CDR3 DNA reads as TGTGCCAGTAGTTTCCGGGCCGAAAATTCACCCCTCCACTTT. The rearrangement joins TRBV19 to TRBJ1-6; D unresolved. From germline, CDR1 is LNHDA and CDR2 SQIVND (reference sequence). This CDR3 spans 14 amino acids. With 5 bases removed from V and 7 bases from J, the gap between germline ends came to 12 bases. The whole variable domain, remainder taken from reference TRBV19 and TRBJ1-6, is DGGITQSPKYLFRKEGQNVTLSCEQNLNHDAMYWYRQDPGQGLRLIYYSQIVNDFQKGDIAEGYSVSREKKESFPLTVTSAQKNPTAFYLCASSFRAENSPLHFGNGTRLTVT.

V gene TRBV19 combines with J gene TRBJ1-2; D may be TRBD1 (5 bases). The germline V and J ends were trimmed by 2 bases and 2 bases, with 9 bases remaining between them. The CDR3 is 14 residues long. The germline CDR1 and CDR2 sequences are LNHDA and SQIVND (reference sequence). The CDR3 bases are TGTGCCAGTAGTATAACAGGAAGAAACTATGGCTACACCTTC. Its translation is CASSITGRNYGYTF.

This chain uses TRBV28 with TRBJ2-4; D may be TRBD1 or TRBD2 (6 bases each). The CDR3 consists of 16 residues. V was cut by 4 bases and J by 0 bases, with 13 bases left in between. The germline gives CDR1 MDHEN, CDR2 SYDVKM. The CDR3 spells CASSSGGTIAKNIQYF. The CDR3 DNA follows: TGTGCCAGCAGTTCCGGCGGGACAATAGCCAAAAACATTCAGTACTTC.

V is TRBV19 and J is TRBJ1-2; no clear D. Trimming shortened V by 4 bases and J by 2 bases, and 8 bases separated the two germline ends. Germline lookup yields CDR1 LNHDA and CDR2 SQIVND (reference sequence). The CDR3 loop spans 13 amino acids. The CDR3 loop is CASSKNTNYGYTF. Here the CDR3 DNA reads TGTGCCAGTAGTAAGAACACAAACTATGGCTACACCTTC.

The CDR3 reads CASSTTGGAGQPQHF. The CDR3 DNA is TGTGCCAGCAGTACGACAGGGGGCGCAGGTCAGCCCCAGCATTTT. The chain has TRBV28 and TRBJ1-5; TRBD1 matches 10 bases. CDR3 length equals 15 residues. The germline gives CDR1 MDHEN, CDR2 SYDVKM. V gave up 5 bases and J gave up 6 bases; unmatched junction bases: 7.

DNA of the CDR3: TGTGCCAGTAGTAAGGACGGCTATGGCTACACCTTC. Translating gives CASSKDGYGYTF. V usage is TRBV19 and J usage is TRBJ1-2; D call uncertain. V was clipped by 4 bases and J by 4 bases, with 7 bases between them. Germline CDR1 LNHDA, CDR2 SQIVND (reference sequence). The CDR3 consists of 12 residues.

The CDR3 region is CASSFSGVAGELFF. CDR3 in DNA: TGTGCCAGCAGCTTTTCGGGGGTGGCCGGGGAGCTGTTTTTT. The V and J genes are TRBV7-9 and TRBJ2-2; possibly TRBD2 for D (6 bases). Germline CDR1 and CDR2: SEHNR and FQNEAQ (reference sequence). This CDR3 spans 14 amino acids. The ends were cut back, 3 bases at V and 6 bases at J, with 11 bases in the middle.

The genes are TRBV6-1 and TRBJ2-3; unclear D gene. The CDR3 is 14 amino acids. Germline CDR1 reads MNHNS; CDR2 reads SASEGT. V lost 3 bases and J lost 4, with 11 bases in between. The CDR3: CASSDVGNADTQYF. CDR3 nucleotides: TGTGCCAGCAGTGACGTGGGGAACGCAGATACGCAGTATTTT.

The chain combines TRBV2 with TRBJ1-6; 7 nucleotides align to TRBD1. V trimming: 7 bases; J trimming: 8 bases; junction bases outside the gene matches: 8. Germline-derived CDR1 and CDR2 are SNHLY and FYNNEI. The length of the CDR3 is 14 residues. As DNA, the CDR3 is TGTGCCAGCACGCCGGACAGGTGGGATTCACCCCTCCACTTT. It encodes CASTPDRWDSPLHF. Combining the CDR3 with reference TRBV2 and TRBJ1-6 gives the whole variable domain EPEVTQTPSHQVTQMGQEVILRCVPISNHLYFYWYRQILGQKVEFLVSFYNNEISEKSEIFDDQFSVERPDGSNFTLKIRSTKLEDSAMYFCASTPDRWDSPLHFGNGTRLTVT.

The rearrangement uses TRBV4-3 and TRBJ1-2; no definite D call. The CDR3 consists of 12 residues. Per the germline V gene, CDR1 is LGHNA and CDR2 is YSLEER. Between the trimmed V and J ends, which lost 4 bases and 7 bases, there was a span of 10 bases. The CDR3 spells CASSRGIRGYTF. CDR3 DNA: TGCGCCAGCAGCCGAGGGATACGTGGCTACACCTTC.

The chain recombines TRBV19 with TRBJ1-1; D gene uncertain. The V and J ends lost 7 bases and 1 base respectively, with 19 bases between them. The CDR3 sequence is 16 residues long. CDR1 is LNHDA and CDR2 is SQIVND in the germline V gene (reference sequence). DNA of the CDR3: TGTGCCAGTACTGATCACGGGAGGGCGCGGAACACTGAAGCTTTCTTT. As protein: CASTDHGRARNTEAFF. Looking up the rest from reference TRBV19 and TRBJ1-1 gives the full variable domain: DGGITQSPKYLFRKEGQNVTLSCEQNLNHDAMYWYRQDPGQGLRLIYYSQIVNDFQKGDIAEGYSVSREKKESFPLTVTSAQKNPTAFYLCASTDHGRARNTEAFFGQGTRLTVV.

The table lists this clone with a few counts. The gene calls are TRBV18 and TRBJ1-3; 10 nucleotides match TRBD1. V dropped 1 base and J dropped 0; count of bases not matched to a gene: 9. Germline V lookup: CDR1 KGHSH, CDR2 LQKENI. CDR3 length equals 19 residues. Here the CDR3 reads CASSPLQTGGYGSGNTIYF. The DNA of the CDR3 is TGTGCCAGCTCACCACTACAGACAGGGGGCTATGGCTCTGGAAACACCATATATTTT.

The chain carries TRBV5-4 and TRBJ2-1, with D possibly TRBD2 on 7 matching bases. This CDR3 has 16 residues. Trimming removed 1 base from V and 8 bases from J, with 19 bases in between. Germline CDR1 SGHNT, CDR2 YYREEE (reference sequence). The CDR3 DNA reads TGTGCCAGCAGCTTGTTGATGGGGGGGCCCACCCATGAGCAGTTCTTC. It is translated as CASSLLMGGPTHEQFF.

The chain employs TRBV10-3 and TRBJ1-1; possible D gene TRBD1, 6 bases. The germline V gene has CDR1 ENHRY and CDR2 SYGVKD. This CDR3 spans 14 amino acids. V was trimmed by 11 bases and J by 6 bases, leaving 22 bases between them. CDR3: CASGRGPGGSEAFF. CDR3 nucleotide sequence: TGTGCCTCCGGCAGGGGCCCAGGTGGGTCTGAAGCTTTCTTT.

This chain's CDR3 is CASRGTSGDTGELFF. CDR3 nucleotides: TGTGCCAGCAGAGGGACTAGCGGAGACACCGGGGAGCTGTTTTTT. V gene TRBV2 combines with J gene TRBJ2-2; 11 bases are shared with TRBD2. CDR1 and CDR2 (germline): SNHLY, FYNNEI. The CDR3 has 15 residues. The V segment lost 6 bases and the J segment 3 bases; nucleotides outside the gene matches: 3. Supplemented by reference TRBV2 and TRBJ2-2, the full variable domain reads EPEVTQTPSHQVTQMGQEVILRCVPISNHLYFYWYRQILGQKVEFLVSFYNNEISEKSEIFDDQFSVERPDGSNFTLKIRSTKLEDSAMYFCASRGTSGDTGELFFGEGSRLTVL.

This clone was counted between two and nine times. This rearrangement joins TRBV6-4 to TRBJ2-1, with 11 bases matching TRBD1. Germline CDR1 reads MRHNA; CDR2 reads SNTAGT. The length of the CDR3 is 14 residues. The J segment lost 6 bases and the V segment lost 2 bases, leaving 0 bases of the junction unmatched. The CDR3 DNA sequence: TGTGCCAGCAGTGACGGGACAGGGGGCAATGAGCAGTTCTTC. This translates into CASSDGTGGNEQFF.

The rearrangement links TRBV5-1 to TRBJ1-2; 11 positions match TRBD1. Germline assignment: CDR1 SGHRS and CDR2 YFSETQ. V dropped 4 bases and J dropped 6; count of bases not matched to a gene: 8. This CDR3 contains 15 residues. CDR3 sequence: CASSPAGTGGNGYTF. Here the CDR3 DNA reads TGCGCCAGCAGCCCTGCCGGGACAGGGGGGAATGGCTACACCTTC. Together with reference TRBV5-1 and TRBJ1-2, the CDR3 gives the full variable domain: KAGVTQTPRYLIKTRGQQVTLSCSPISGHRSVSWYQQTPGQGLQFLFEYFSETQRNKGNFPGRFSGRQFSNSRSEMNVSTLELGDSALYLCASSPAGTGGNGYTFGSGTRLTVV.

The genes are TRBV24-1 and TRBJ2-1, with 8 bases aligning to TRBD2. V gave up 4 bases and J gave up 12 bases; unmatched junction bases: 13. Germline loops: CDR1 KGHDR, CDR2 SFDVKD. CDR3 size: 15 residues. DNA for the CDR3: TGTGCCACCAGTGACCCCGGGAGGGGGGCCGGGGTGCAGTTCTTC. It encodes CATSDPGRGAGVQFF.

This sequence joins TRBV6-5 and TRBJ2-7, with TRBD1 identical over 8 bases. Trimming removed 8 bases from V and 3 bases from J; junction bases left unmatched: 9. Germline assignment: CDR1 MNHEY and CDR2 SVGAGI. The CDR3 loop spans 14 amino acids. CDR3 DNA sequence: TGTGCCAGCCGAGGGGGGACAGGAATCTACGAGCAGTACTTC. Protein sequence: CASRGGTGIYEQYF.

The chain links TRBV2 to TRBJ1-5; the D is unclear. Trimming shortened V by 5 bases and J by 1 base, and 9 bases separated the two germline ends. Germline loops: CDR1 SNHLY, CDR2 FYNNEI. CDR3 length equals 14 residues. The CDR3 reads CASSQGSSNQPQHF. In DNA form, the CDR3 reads TGTGCCAGCAGTCAAGGGTCGAGCAATCAGCCCCAGCATTTT. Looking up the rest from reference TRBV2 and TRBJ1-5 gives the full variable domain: EPEVTQTPSHQVTQMGQEVILRCVPISNHLYFYWYRQILGQKVEFLVSFYNNEISEKSEIFDDQFSVERPDGSNFTLKIRSTKLEDSAMYFCASSQGSSNQPQHFGDGTRLSIL.